A single T cell receptor (beta chain) is shown here with its context. V was clipped by 6 bases and J by 7 bases, with 16 bases between them. The CDR3 runs 15 residues. The germline V gene has CDR1 MRHNA and CDR2 SNTAGT. This sample was included in a study of T cell responses to AZD1222 COVID-19 vaccine. This table comes from immunoSEQ multiplex PCR, and its TCRdb copy is limited to in-frame clones, with some not included. The sample has 100,000 to 150,000 clones, just over 85% seen once. The sequence was obtained from an adult who received the AZD1222 COVID-19 vaccine. This specimen consisted of peripheral blood, obtained 28 days after the second AZD1222 dose. The genes are TRBV6-4 and TRBJ1-6; TRBD1 might be the D (5 bases). The CDR3 is CASRARGDGNSPLHF. As DNA, the CDR3 is TGTGCCAGCAGGGCCCGGGGGGACGGCAATTCACCCCTCCACTTT.